This TCR beta chain was captured by sequencing in a study of blood T cell repertoires in COVID-19 (dated by TCRdb to 2020 to 2022). General notes on the study: Collaborator samples came from the United States, Italy and Spain and covered acute and convalescent phases of COVID-19. The prospective study material was composed of cDNA or gDNA derived from T cells, B-cell-depleted T cells, or PBMCs. HLA class I and class II types, where available, came from metadata supplied by the sample provider rather than from assay-based typing. The repertoires were released in a freely available public database meant as a resource for research on the immune response to SARS-CoV-2. The samples were drawn from the first 160 participants of the ongoing ImmuneRACE study and from some 1,300 subjects provided by 6 global collaborators. A de-identified subject ID, COVID-19 status, age in years and sex were almost always included in the sample metadata. Deeply sampled blood TCRbeta repertoires from subjects exposed to, actively infected with, or recovered from COVID-19 were included in the dataset. Points the paper makes about the study in general: Clinical and demographic metadata were provided uncurated, with the amount varying by source and participant.

Enrolling through a virtual design, the prospective study's participants ranged in age from roughly 18 to 89 years and lived across roughly 23 United States geographic areas. Cohort assignment in the prospective study relied on participant-reported clinical history from a screening survey and a study questionnaire. Exposed participants had been in contact, within 2 weeks of entering the study, with a person who had a PCR-confirmed or clinician-diagnosed case of COVID-19. Each participant in the prospective study had whole blood, serum and a nasopharyngeal or oropharyngeal swab collected by mobile phlebotomists. Participants in the prospective study had the option to provide additional blood draws and questionnaires over a roughly 2-month period. Prospective study blood samples were shipped either frozen or at room temperature before DNA extraction. Comments on this clone: What antigen it recognizes has not been identified. One junction end does not reproduce the germline sequence, and a read error may be involved.

In the germline V gene, CDR1 corresponds to KGHSH and CDR2 to LQKENI. The CDR3 runs 12 amino acids, cysteine and phenylalanine included. Just the 36-base CDR3 DNA is kept, in frame starting at base 1. The immunoSEQ Assay, a bias-controlled multiplex PCR, was used to amplify TCRbeta CDR3 regions from genomic DNA. The source study handled its data this way. Nucleated cell counts per sample were estimated from amplification of reference gene primers within the assay. Sequence reads were collapsed and filtered to measure the absolute abundance of every unique TCRbeta CDR3 rearrangement. For each sample, productive Simpson clonality was calculated by taking the square root of Simpson's diversity index across productive rearrangements. The immuneACCESS repertoire file appears here via TCRdb, limited to in-frame rearrangements. These files lack a portion of the clones; in checked studies, under half of the deficit traces to unresolved V genes, and the cause of the others is not known. The D gene and trimming were derived from the DNA, and the V and J assignments and clone size from that table. The sample table shows about 220,000 clones, and 90% are seen once. Approximately 15% of the sample belongs to the ten largest clones.

The clonotype comes from a man in his thirties or forties who had been exposed to COVID-19. The chain links TRBV18 with TRBJ2-7, and TRBD1 matches 7 of the central bases. The sequenced material came from PBMCs or T cells enriched from blood (not recorded which). The CDR3 has the sequence CASSALQGSIRF. The DNA is as follows: TGTGCCAGCTCAGCACTACAGGGGTCAATTCGGTTC.